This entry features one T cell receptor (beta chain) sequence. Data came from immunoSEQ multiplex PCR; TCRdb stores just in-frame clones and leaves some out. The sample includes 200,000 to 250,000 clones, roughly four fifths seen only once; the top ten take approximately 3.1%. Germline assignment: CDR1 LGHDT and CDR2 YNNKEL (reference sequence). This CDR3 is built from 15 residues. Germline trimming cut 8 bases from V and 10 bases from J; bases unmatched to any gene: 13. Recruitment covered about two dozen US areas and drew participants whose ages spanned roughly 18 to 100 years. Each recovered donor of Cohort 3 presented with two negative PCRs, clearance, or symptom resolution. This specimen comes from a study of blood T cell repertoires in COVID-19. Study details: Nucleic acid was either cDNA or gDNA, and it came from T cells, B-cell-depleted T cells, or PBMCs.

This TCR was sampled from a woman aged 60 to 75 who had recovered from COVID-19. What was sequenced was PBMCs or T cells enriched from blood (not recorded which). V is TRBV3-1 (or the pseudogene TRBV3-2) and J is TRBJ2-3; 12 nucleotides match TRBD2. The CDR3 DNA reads TGTGCCAGCGGGTACCTAGCGGGAGGGCCTAGGGCGCAGTATTTT. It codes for CASGYLAGGPRAQYF.